The present T cell receptor (beta chain) was sequenced within a study of PD-1 blockade in classical Hodgkin lymphoma. Study conclusions and caveats: Complete responders matched newly diagnosed patients in baseline diversity. Factors driving the repertoire differences, possibly disease activity or prior therapy, remain undefined. Newly diagnosed patients were reported to exhibit reduced baseline TCR diversity relative to healthy donors.

Some clones are missing from TCRdb's copy, which holds only in-frame ones; the method was immunoSEQ multiplex PCR. This sample has more than 140,000 clones; 78% occur once, and the top ten carry roughly 9.2%. Each patient relapsed following autologous stem cell transplantation, and prior brentuximab vedotin exposure differed. Classifying best responses yielded complete response, partial response or progressive disease. Comments on this clone: The target antigen is unknown.

The germline CDR1 and CDR2 sequences are SGDLS and YYNGEE. The V end was cut by 5 bases, the J end by 3 bases, with 18 bases between. The CDR3 loop spans 15 amino acids. Sequencing used peripheral blood mononuclear cells (PBMCs), obtained before the second cycle of nivolumab. The chain joins TRBV9 to TRBJ2-7; a weak D match, TRBD1 (6 bases). The TCR was taken from a human donor with classical Hodgkin lymphoma. CDR3 amino acids: CASSRPRDTLYEQYF. CDR3 DNA sequence: TGTGCCAGCAGTAGGCCCCGGGACACCCTCTACGAGCAGTACTTC.